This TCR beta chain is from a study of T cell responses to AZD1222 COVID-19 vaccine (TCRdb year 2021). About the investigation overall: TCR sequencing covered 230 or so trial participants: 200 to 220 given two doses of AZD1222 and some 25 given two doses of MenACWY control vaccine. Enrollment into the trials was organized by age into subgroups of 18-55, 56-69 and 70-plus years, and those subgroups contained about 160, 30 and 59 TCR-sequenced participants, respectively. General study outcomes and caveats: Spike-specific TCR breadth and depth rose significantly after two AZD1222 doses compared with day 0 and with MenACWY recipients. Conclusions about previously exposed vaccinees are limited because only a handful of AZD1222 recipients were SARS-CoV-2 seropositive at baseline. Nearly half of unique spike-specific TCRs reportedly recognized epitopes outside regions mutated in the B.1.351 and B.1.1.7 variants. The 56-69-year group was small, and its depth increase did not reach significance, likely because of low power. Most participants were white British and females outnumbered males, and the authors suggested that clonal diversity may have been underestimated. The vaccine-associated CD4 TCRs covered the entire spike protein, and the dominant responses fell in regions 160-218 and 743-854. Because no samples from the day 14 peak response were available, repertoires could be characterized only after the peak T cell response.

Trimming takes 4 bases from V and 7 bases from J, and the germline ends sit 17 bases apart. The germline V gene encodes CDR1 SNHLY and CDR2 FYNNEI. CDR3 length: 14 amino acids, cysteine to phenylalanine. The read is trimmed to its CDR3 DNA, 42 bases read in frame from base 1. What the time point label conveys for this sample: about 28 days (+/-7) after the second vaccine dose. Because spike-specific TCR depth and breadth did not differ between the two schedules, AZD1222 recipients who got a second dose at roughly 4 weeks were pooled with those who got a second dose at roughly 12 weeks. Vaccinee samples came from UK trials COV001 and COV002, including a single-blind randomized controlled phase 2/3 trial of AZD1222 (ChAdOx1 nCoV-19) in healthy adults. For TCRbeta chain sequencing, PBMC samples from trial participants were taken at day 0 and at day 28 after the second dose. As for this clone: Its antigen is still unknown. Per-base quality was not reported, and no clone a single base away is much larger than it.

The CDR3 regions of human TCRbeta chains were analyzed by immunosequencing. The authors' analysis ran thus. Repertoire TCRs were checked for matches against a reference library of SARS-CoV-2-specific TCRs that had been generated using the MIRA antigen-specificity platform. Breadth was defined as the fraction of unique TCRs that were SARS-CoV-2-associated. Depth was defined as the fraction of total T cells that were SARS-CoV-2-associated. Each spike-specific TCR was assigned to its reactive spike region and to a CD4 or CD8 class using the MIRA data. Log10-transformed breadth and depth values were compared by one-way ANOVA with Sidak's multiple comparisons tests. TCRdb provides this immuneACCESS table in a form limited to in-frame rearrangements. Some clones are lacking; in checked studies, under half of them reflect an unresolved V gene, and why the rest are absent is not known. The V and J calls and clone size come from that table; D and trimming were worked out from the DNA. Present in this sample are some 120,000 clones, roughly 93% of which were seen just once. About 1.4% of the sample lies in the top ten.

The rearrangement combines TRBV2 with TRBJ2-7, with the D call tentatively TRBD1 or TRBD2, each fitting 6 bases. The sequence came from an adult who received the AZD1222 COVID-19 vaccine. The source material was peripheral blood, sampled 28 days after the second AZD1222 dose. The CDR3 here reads CASSAGRGGREQYF. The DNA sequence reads TGTGCCAGCAGTGCGGGACGAGGGGGGCGGGAGCAGTACTTC.